Listed here are 32 T cell receptor beta chains from one sample, sequenced in a study of T-cell memory formation after mild COVID-19. TCRdb re-analysed the 5' RACE reads in MiXCR, keeping a single row per CDR3 protein. Here the sample spans under 350,000 distinct CDR3 sequences, around 15% being singletons. The sample consisted of PBMCs or a T cell subset sorted from them (not recorded which). The receptors stem from a man between 18 and 35 years old who had mild COVID-19 (a few samples of this study predate the infection). Cell type and time point are not known.

This clonotype was seen a handful of times. The chain combines TRBV11-2 with TRBJ1-2; a possible D gene is TRBD1 (6 bases). The CDR3 totals 16 residues. Between the trimmed V and J ends, which lost 6 bases and 0 bases, there was a span of 17 bases. CDR1 is SGHAT, CDR2 FQNNGV, per germline. CDR3 in amino acids: CASRTLTGRTNYGYTF. DNA of the CDR3: TGTGCCAGCAGAACCCTAACAGGGCGGACTAACTATGGCTACACCTTC.

The CDR3: CASSPAGAQETQYF. In nucleotides, the CDR3 is TGCGCCAGCAGTCCCGCGGGGGCCCAAGAGACCCAGTACTTC. The chain has TRBV5-1 and TRBJ2-5; perhaps TRBD2 as D (7 bases). V lost 5 bases to trimming and J lost 1 base, with 12 bases between them. The CDR3 has 14 amino acids. Germline V CDR1 and CDR2: SGHRS, YFSETQ.

This CDR3 reads CAKRWANSTEAFF. The DNA for the CDR3 is TGTGCCAAACGATGGGCGAATAGCACTGAAGCTTTCTTT. J is TRBJ1-1 and V is TRBV2, with no clear D. Germline V CDR1 and CDR2: SNHLY, FYNNEI. The CDR3 has 13 amino acids. V gave up 10 bases and J gave up 4 bases, with 16 bases separating them.

The chain is built from TRBV6-5 and TRBJ2-2; no definite D call. The germline V gene encodes CDR1 MNHEY and CDR2 SVGAGI. Trimming removed 6 bases at V and 3 bases at J, with 11 bases between. CDR3 length: 14 residues. CDR3 DNA: TGTGCCAGCAGCCAGGTTCTGGACACCGGGGAGCTGTTTTTT. It is translated as CASSQVLDTGELFF.

The genes are TRBV7-2 and TRBJ2-5; D not certain. V was shortened by 2 bases and J by 2 bases, with 9 bases between the two germline ends. Germline CDR1 SGHTA, CDR2 FQGNSA. The CDR3 is made up of 14 amino acids. CDR3 in DNA: TGTGCCAGCAGCTTAACAGTGCGTCAAGAGACCCAGTACTTC. It specifies CASSLTVRQETQYF.

A few counts support this clonotype. The chain has TRBV6-2 or TRBV6-3 and TRBJ1-2; tentatively, D is TRBD1 (5 bases). The CDR3 consists of 15 residues. V lost 7 bases and J lost 8, with 23 bases in between. CDR1 and CDR2 from the germline V gene are MNHEY and SVGEGT. CDR3 DNA sequence: TGTGCCAGCAACTCCGCGGCCCGGGGGGATGAGGGCTACACCTTC. It translates to CASNSAARGDEGYTF.

The rearrangement uses TRBV7-2 and TRBJ1-2; D remains unclear. Germline V CDR1 and CDR2: SGHTA, FQGNSA. The CDR3 totals 14 residues. Trimming removed 2 bases at V and 7 bases at J, with 14 bases between. Here the CDR3 DNA reads TGTGCCAGCAGCTTACCTCCGGGTGATCGTGGCTACACCTTC. Translating it yields CASSLPPGDRGYTF.

This sequence joins TRBV27 and TRBJ1-4; D unclear. The CDR3 has 14 residues. Deletions cut 3 bases from V and 7 bases from J, with 12 bases between. The germline gives CDR1 MNHEY, CDR2 SMNVEV (reference sequence). The chain's CDR3 is CASSFRRDSEKLFF. The CDR3 DNA is TGTGCCAGCAGTTTTCGGAGAGATAGTGAAAAACTGTTTTTT.

This clonotype has a handful of counts. V and J are TRBV6-5 and TRBJ2-1; D perhaps matches TRBD1 (7 bases). The CDR3 totals 14 residues. Trimming stripped 8 bases from V and 0 bases from J, with 11 bases between. Germline V CDR1 and CDR2: MNHEY, SVGAGI. As DNA, the CDR3 is TGTGCCAGCGCGCGGGACAGCTCCTACAATGAGCAGTTCTTC. Encoded protein: CASARDSSYNEQFF.

The chain uses TRBV6-5 and TRBJ2-2, with 9 positions matching TRBD1. The germline gives CDR1 MNHEY, CDR2 SVGAGI. The CDR3 length is 15 residues. After removal of 6 bases from V and 4 bases from J, the junction contained 6 bases not matched to a gene. The CDR3 is CASSLTGGITGELFF. CDR3 coding DNA: TGTGCCAGCAGCCTCACAGGGGGCATCACCGGGGAGCTGTTTTTT.

The chain has TRBV5-5 and TRBJ2-7, with D tentatively TRBD1 (6 bases). This CDR3 has 13 amino acids. Germline V gene lookup returns CDR1 SGHKS and CDR2 YYEKEE (reference sequence). V was cut by 0 bases and J by 3 bases, with 7 bases left in between. Here the CDR3 DNA reads TGTGCCAGCAGCTTGGAGGGGGACTACGAGCAGTACTTC. Translation gives CASSLEGDYEQYF.

This clonotype came up many times. The gene calls are TRBV7-2 and TRBJ2-5; 7 bases fit TRBD1. Germline loops: CDR1 SGHTA, CDR2 FQGNSA. V lost 2 bases to trimming and J lost 4 bases; unmatched junction nucleotides: 1. This CDR3 contains 13 residues. The CDR3 DNA reads as TGTGCCAGCAGCTTAAACAGGGGAGAGACCCAGTACTTC. It codes for CASSLNRGETQYF.

This clonotype was detected many times. The rearrangement links TRBV5-1 to TRBJ2-3; the match to TRBD2 covers 9 bases. Germline V gene lookup returns CDR1 SGHRS and CDR2 YFSETQ. V lost 4 bases, J lost 0 bases, and 6 bases stayed unmatched. CDR3 length: 16 residues. CDR3 sequence (DNA): TGCGCCAGCAGCCTTAGCGGGGGATCTAGCACAGATACGCAGTATTTT. Translated, it gives CASSLSGGSSTDTQYF.

J is TRBJ2-5 and V is TRBV24-1; possible D gene TRBD1, 6 bases. V was shortened by 3 bases and J by 5 bases, with 15 bases between the two germline ends. Germline lookup yields CDR1 KGHDR and CDR2 SFDVKD. The CDR3 totals 15 residues. CDR3 sequence reads: CATSDEQGKGETQYF. As DNA, the CDR3 is TGTGCCACCAGTGATGAGCAGGGGAAGGGGGAGACCCAGTACTTC.

The V and J genes are TRBV29-1 and TRBJ2-1; 10 bases fit TRBD2. The V gene's germline CDR1 is SQVTM and CDR2 ANQGSEA. V shed 7 bases and J 3 bases; nucleotides not matched to a gene: 12. This CDR3 contains 16 residues. Here the CDR3 DNA reads TGCAGCGGACCGCAAAGCGGGGGGGTAGTCTACAATGAGCAGTTCTTC. It encodes CSGPQSGGVVYNEQFF.

This clonotype occurred a few times. V usage is TRBV28 and J usage is TRBJ1-2, with D possibly matching TRBD1 (5 bases). Looked up from germline, CDR1 is MDHEN and CDR2 is SYDVKM. V was shortened by 3 bases and J by 8 bases, with 13 bases between the two germline ends. The CDR3 consists of 13 residues. CDR3 residues: CASSFSQGRGYTF. The CDR3 DNA reads as TGTGCCAGCAGTTTCAGCCAGGGCAGAGGCTACACCTTC.

The rearrangement joins TRBV6-2 or TRBV6-3 to TRBJ2-1, with D possibly matching TRBD1 (5 bases). CDR1 MNHEY and CDR2 SVGEGT come from the germline V gene. Trimming took off 5 bases at V and 2 bases at J, with 10 bases between the two ends. The CDR3 spans 14 residues. CDR3 bases: TGTGCCAGCAGTCCCAGGGCAGCCTACAATGAGCAGTTCTTC. Its protein is CASSPRAAYNEQFF.

The CDR3, as DNA: TGTGCCAGCACCCGGACAGGGGGGGGCACAGATACGCAGTATTTT. This sequence encodes CASTRTGGGTDTQYF. The gene calls are TRBV6-5 and TRBJ2-3; 10 nucleotides align to TRBD1. The CDR3 covers 15 residues. V gave up 7 bases and J gave up 1 base; unmatched junction bases: 5. From germline, CDR1 is MNHEY and CDR2 SVGAGI.

The chain recombines TRBV3-1 with TRBJ2-7; a possible D gene is TRBD1 (6 bases). Germline lookup yields CDR1 LGHDT and CDR2 YNNKEL (reference sequence). The V and J ends lost 1 base and 3 bases respectively, with 13 bases between them. This CDR3 comprises 15 residues. CDR3 bases: TGTGCCAGCAGCCAAGGTTTAGCAGGGGACTACGAGCAGTACTTC. It specifies CASSQGLAGDYEQYF.

The CDR3 DNA reads TGTGCCACCAGTGATGGGACAGGGAATGAAAAACTGTTTTTT. The encoded protein is CATSDGTGNEKLFF. The chain is built from TRBV24-1 and TRBJ1-4, with TRBD1 matching over 9 bases. J gave up 5 bases and V 3 bases, and 0 bases lay outside the gene matches. CDR1 is KGHDR, CDR2 SFDVKD, per germline. This CDR3 region has 14 residues.

This chain joins TRBV5-1 and TRBJ2-4, with D possibly TRBD1 on 6 matching bases. From germline, CDR1 is SGHRS and CDR2 YFSETQ. V lost 4 bases and J 0 bases, leaving 8 bases between the germline ends. The CDR3 sequence is 14 residues long. CDR3 protein: CASSAGEAKNIQYF. The CDR3 DNA reads as TGCGCCAGCAGCGCAGGGGAAGCCAAAAACATTCAGTACTTC.

The table lists this clonotype with a few counts. V and J are TRBV28 and TRBJ2-3; D call uncertain. The CDR3 spans 13 residues. CDR1 is MDHEN and CDR2 is SYDVKM in the germline V gene. V was trimmed by 5 bases and J by 4 bases, leaving 10 bases between them. In nucleotides, the CDR3 is TGTGCCAGCAGTCCTATGGGGTCAGATACGCAGTATTTT. As protein: CASSPMGSDTQYF.

The chain links TRBV7-7 to TRBJ2-5; D remains unclear. This CDR3 has 17 residues. The germline V gene has CDR1 SSHAT and CDR2 FNYEAQ (reference sequence). V shed 1 base and J shed 0 bases, with 15 bases lying between them. The CDR3 coding sequence is TGTGCCAGCAGCTTAGGATTGTCGGGCCTAGACCAAGAGACCCAGTACTTC. Translating it yields CASSLGLSGLDQETQYF. The whole variable domain, filled in from reference TRBV7-7 and TRBJ2-5, reads GAGVSQSPRYKVTKRGQDVTLRCDPISSHATLYWYQQALGQGPEFLTYFNYEAQPDKSGLPSDRFSAERPEGSISTLTIQRTEQRDSAMYRCASSLGLSGLDQETQYFGPGTRLLVL.

Only a few counts were recorded for this clonotype. The chain uses TRBV7-9 and TRBJ2-1, with 7 bases fitting TRBD1. V lost 6 bases and J lost 5; bases outside the gene matches: 10. This CDR3 region has 15 residues. Germline-derived CDR1 and CDR2 are SEHNR and FQNEAQ (reference sequence). This CDR3 is CASRFRDSGDNEQFF. For the CDR3, the DNA is TGTGCCAGCAGGTTCCGGGACAGTGGGGACAATGAGCAGTTCTTC.

This clonotype was recorded a few times. The V and J genes are TRBV4-1 and TRBJ1-4; TRBD1 aligns across 11 bases. The CDR3 contains 15 residues. With V trimmed by 3 bases and J by 7 bases, 4 bases remained unmatched. Germline values: CDR1 MGHRA, CDR2 YSYEKL. This CDR3 is CASSQGGQGGEKLFF. In nucleotides, the CDR3 is TGCGCCAGCAGCCAGGGGGGACAGGGGGGTGAAAAACTGTTTTTT.

DNA of the CDR3: TGTGCCAGCCGGTGGGCAGGGTCGGAAAAACTGTTTTTT. Translation gives CASRWAGSEKLFF. The V call is TRBV27, the J call TRBJ1-4, with a weak D call TRBD1 (5 bases). The germline CDR1 and CDR2 sequences are MNHEY and SMNVEV (reference sequence). The CDR3 covers 13 residues. V gave up 8 bases and J gave up 8 bases, with 15 bases separating them.

V and J are TRBV28 and TRBJ1-5, with D unclear. This CDR3 spans 12 amino acids. Germline V gene lookup returns CDR1 MDHEN and CDR2 SYDVKM. V was shortened by 4 bases and J by 8 bases, with 9 bases between the two germline ends. CDR3 region: CASSSPGKPQHF. CDR3 nucleotide sequence: TGTGCCAGCAGTTCCCCGGGGAAGCCCCAGCATTTT.

The gene calls are TRBV5-6 and TRBJ2-2, with D hard to call. Trimming stripped 2 bases from V and 3 bases from J, with 5 bases between. CDR1 is SGHDT, CDR2 YYEEEE, per germline. This CDR3 has 13 amino acids. CDR3 residues: CASSFEDTGELFF. The CDR3 region has the DNA TGTGCCAGCAGCTTTGAGGACACCGGGGAGCTGTTTTTT.

The sample holds a few counts of this clonotype. The chain has TRBV5-1 and TRBJ2-5, with D possibly TRBD2 on 6 matching bases. Germline V lookup: CDR1 SGHRS, CDR2 YFSETQ. V dropped 6 bases and J dropped 5 bases, with 14 bases sitting between them. CDR3 length: 13 amino acids. The CDR3 here is CASKIRDWETQYF. The CDR3 nucleotides read TGCGCCAGCAAAATCCGGGACTGGGAGACCCAGTACTTC.

This clonotype came up a few times. J is TRBJ2-2 and V is TRBV5-1; 12 nucleotides agree with TRBD1. Germline trimming cut 4 bases from V and 4 bases from J; bases unmatched to any gene: 14. The CDR3 totals 19 residues. Germline V CDR1 and CDR2: SGHRS, YFSETQ. This chain's CDR3 is CASSHKIGTGGLGTGELFF. In nucleotides, the CDR3 is TGCGCCAGCAGCCATAAAATCGGGACAGGGGGCCTTGGCACCGGGGAGCTGTTTTTT.

This clonotype has only a few counts. The chain carries TRBV20-1 and TRBJ1-6, with 11 bases lining up with TRBD1. The CDR3 is 18 amino acids. Unmatched junction bases numbered 15, after V lost 4 bases and J lost 7 bases. Germline V gene data show CDR1 as DFQATT and CDR2 as SNEGSKA (reference sequence). The CDR3 DNA reads TGCAGTGCTATCATGGGCCGGGACAGGGGGTTGAGGAATTCACCCCTCCACTTT. The encoded protein is CSAIMGRDRGLRNSPLHF.

There are a few counts of this clonotype. V usage is TRBV19 and J usage is TRBJ2-1; no reliable D call. The CDR3 runs to 17 residues. Germline-derived CDR1 and CDR2 are LNHDA and SQIVND (reference sequence). Trimming pared 3 bases from V and 0 bases from J, leaving 15 bases between. This chain's CDR3 is CASSIGWFRSSYNEQFF. CDR3 in DNA: TGTGCCAGTAGTATCGGTTGGTTTAGAAGCTCCTACAATGAGCAGTTCTTC.